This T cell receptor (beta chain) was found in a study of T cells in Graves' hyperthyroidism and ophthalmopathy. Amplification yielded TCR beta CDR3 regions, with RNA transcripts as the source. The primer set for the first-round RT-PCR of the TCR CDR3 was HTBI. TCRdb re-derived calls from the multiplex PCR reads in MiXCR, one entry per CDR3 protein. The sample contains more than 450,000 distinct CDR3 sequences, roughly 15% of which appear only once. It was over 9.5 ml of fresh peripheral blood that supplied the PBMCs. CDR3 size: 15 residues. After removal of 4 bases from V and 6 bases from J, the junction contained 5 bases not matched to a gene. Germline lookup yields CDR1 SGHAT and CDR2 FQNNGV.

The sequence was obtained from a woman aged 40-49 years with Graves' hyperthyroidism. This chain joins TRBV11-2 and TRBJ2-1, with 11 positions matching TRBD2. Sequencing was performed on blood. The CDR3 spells CASSSPGLAVNEQFF. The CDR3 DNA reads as TGTGCCAGCAGCTCACCGGGACTAGCGGTCAATGAGCAGTTCTTC.